The subject of this entry is one TCR beta chain. The antigen is undetermined. Constant-segment-primed 5'RACE gave TCR alpha and TCR beta cDNA libraries with sample barcodes and UMIs. TCRdb redid the calling of the 5' RACE reads with MiXCR, one entry per CDR3 protein. The table shows 55,000 to 65,000 distinct CDR3 sequences, with more than 8% occurring only once. This CDR3 has 15 amino acids. From germline, CDR1 is SGHAT and CDR2 FQNNGV. The germline V and J ends were trimmed by 5 bases and 6 bases, with 19 bases remaining between them. The data were taken from a study of T-cell memory formation after mild COVID-19. Overall study results and limits: Second-wave clones that peaked on day 37 lacked confirmed SARS-CoV-2 specificity. Contracting clones from day 15 to 85 showed balanced CD4/CD8; later expanders favored CD4+. Contracting CD4+ clones lay largely in CM and EM, with CD8+ ones residing in EMRA.

The chain is built from TRBV11-2 and TRBJ1-2; TRBD1 might be the D (6 bases). The receptor comes from a man aged 18 to 30 who had mild COVID-19 (a few samples of this study predate the infection). Cell type and time point are not known. The sequencing input was PBMCs or a T cell subset sorted from them (not recorded which). The CDR3, as DNA: TGTGCCAGCAGCCCGCTCGGACAGAGGGGCCATGGCTACACCTTC. Amino acids: CASSPLGQRGHGYTF.